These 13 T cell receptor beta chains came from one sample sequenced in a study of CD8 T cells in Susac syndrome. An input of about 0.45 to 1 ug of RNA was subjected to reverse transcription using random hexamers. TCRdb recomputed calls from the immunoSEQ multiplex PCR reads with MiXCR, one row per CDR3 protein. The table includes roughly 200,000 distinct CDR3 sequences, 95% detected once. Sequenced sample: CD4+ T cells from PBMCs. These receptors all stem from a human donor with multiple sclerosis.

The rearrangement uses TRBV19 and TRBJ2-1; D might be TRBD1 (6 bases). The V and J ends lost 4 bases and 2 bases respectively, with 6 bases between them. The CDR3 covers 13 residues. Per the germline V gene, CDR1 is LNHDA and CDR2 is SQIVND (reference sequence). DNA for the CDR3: TGTGCCAGTAGTAGGGGGCCCTACAATGAGCAGTTCTTC. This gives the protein CASSRGPYNEQFF.

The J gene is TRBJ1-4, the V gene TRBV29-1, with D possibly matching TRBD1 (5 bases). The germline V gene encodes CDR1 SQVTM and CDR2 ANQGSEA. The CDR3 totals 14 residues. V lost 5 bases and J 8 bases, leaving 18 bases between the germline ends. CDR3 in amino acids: CSVLPGLHGEKLFF. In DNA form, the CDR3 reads TGCAGCGTTCTACCGGGACTCCACGGCGAAAAACTGTTTTTT. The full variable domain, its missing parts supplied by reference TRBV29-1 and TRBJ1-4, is SAVISQKPSRDICQRGTSLTIQCQVDSQVTMMFWYRQQPGQSLTLIATANQGSEATYESGFVIDKFPISRPNLTFSTLTVSNMSPEDSSIYLCSVLPGLHGEKLFFGSGTQLSVL.

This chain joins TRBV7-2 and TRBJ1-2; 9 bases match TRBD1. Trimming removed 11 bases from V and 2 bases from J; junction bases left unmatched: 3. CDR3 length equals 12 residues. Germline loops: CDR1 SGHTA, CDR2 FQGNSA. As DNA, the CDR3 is TGTGCCGGACAGGGGCCAAACTATGGCTACACCTTC. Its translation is CAGQGPNYGYTF.

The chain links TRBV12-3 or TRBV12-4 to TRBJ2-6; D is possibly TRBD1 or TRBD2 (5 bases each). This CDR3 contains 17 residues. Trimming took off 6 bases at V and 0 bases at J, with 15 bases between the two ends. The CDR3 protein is CASSWTGADSGANVLTF. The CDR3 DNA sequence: TGTGCCAGCAGCTGGACCGGGGCAGACTCTGGGGCCAACGTCCTGACTTTC.

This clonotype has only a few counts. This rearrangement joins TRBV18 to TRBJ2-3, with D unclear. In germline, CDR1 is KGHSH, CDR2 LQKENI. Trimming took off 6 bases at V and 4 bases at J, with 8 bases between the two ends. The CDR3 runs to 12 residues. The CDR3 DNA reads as TGTGCCAGCTCCCCTCGGGCAGATACGCAGTATTTT. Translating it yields CASSPRADTQYF.

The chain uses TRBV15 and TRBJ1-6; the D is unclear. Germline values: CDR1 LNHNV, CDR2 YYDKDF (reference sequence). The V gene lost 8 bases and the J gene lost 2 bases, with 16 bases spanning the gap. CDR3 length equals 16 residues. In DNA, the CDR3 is TGTGCCACCCGACGGGAGAAGGGCGCCTATAATTCACCCCTCCACTTT. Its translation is CATRREKGAYNSPLHF.

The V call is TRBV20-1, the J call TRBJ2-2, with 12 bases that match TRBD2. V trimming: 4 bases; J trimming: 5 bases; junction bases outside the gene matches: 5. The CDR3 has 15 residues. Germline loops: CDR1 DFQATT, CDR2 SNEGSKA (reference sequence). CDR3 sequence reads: CSATVLAGGTGELFF. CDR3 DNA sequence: TGCAGTGCTACCGTACTAGCGGGGGGAACCGGGGAGCTGTTTTTT.

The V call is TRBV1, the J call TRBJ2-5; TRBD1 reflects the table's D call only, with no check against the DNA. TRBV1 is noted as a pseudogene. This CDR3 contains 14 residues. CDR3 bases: TGCACCAGCAGCCAAGATCGGGGGGTAGAGACCCAGTACTTC. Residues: CTSSQDRGVETQYF.

CDR3 residues: CAWSPIGGQLGPQHF. Here the CDR3 DNA reads TGTGCCTGGAGTCCAATCGGGGGGCAGCTGGGGCCCCAGCATTTT. This chain links TRBV30 with TRBJ1-5; possible D gene TRBD1, 6 bases. Per the germline V gene, CDR1 is GTSNPN and CDR2 is SVGIG (reference sequence). The length of the CDR3 is 15 residues. Trimming took 2 bases from V and 9 from J, leaving 20 bases between them. The entire variable domain, with the rest obtained from reference TRBV30 and TRBJ1-5, is as follows: SQTIHQWPATLVQPVGSPLSLECTVEGTSNPNLYWYRQAAGRGLQLLFYSVGIGQISSEVPQNLSASRPQDRQFILSSKKLLLSDSGFYLCAWSPIGGQLGPQHFGDGTRLSIL.

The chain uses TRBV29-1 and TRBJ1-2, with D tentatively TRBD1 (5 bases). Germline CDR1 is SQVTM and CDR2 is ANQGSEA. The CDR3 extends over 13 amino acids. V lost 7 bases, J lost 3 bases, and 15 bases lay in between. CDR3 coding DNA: TGCAGCGCGTCACCACAGGTGGACTATGGCTACACCTTC. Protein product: CSASPQVDYGYTF.

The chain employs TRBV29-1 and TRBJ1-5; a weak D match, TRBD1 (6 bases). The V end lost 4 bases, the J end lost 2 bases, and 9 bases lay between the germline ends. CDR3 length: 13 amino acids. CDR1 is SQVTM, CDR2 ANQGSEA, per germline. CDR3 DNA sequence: TGCAGCGTTGCAGGGGTGGGCAATCAGCCCCAGCATTTT. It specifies CSVAGVGNQPQHF.

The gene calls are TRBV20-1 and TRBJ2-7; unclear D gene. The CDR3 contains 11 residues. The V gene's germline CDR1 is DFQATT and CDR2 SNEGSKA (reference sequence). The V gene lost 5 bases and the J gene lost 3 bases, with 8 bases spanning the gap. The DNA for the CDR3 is TGCAGTGCTCAATCGGGCTACGAGCAGTACTTC. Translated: CSAQSGYEQYF.

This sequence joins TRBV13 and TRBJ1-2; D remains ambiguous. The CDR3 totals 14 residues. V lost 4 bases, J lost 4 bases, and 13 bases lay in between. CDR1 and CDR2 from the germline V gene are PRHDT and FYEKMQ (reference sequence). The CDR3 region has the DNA TGTGCCAGCAGCTCCCCATGGGCCGGCTATGGCTACACCTTC. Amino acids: CASSSPWAGYGYTF.